What follows are 16 T cell receptor beta chains derived from one specimen sequenced in a study of T-cell reconstitution after alpha-beta-depleted transplantation in children (TCRdb year 2016). Library preparation employed PCR. The sequencing machine was an Illumina HiSeq 2500. TCR library preparation used molecular barcoding, with unique molecular identifiers applied to normalize quantification of the TCRbeta repertoire. The raw public reads went through TCRdb reprocessing: fastp at Q25, MiXCR clone calling, in-frame beta chains kept. Rows matching on CDR3 protein sequence are summarized as one entry with the most common DNA and genes. This sample lists around 600,000 distinct CDR3 sequences; more than 9% were detected once. Roughly 4% of the sample rests with the top ten. Sequenced material: PBMCs from the stem cell graft donor, taken from the stem cell graft. The source of these receptors is a human donor who donated a stem cell graft to a child with acute myeloid leukemia.

The V gene is TRBV3-1, the J gene TRBJ2-7; no definite D call. There are 13 residues in the CDR3. V lost 3 bases and J lost 2, with 8 bases in between. Germline CDR1 and CDR2: LGHDT and YNNKEL (reference sequence). For the CDR3, the DNA is TGTGCCAGCAGCCACCTGGATCCCTACGAGCAGTACTTC. Protein product: CASSHLDPYEQYF.

This clonotype was seen a handful of times. The chain recombines TRBV3-1 with TRBJ2-7; possibly TRBD2 for D (5 bases). V lost 0 bases and J lost 3, with 12 bases in between. CDR1 is LGHDT and CDR2 is YNNKEL in the germline V gene (reference sequence). The CDR3 is made up of 15 amino acids. DNA for the CDR3: TGTGCCAGCAGCCAAGAGGGCGGGCGAGGCTACGAGCAGTACTTC. The encoded protein is CASSQEGGRGYEQYF.

Ten or more counts support this clonotype. The rearrangement links TRBV5-8 to TRBJ1-1; TRBD1 is a possible D gene (6 bases). The CDR3 is 15 residues long. Germline V lookup: CDR1 SGHTS, CDR2 YDEGEE. V gave up 4 bases and J gave up 3 bases, with 16 bases separating them. The CDR3 nucleotides read TGTGCCAGCAGCACGACACCAAGGGGGGACACTGAAGCTTTCTTT. It translates to CASSTTPRGDTEAFF.

This clonotype turned up a few times. This chain links TRBV7-6 with TRBJ2-5, with D possibly matching TRBD1 (5 bases). The CDR3 covers 12 residues. Per the germline V gene, CDR1 is SGHVS and CDR2 is FNYEAQ. Between the trimmed V and J ends, which lost 9 bases and 5 bases, there was a span of 13 bases. CDR3 residues: CASRVAGETQYF. The CDR3 DNA follows: TGTGCCAGTAGGGTGGCAGGGGAGACCCAGTACTTC.

This clonotype was found a few times. The J gene is TRBJ2-7, the V gene TRBV4-3; 9 bases align to TRBD1. Germline assignment: CDR1 LGHNA and CDR2 YSLEER. The V gene end was trimmed by 1 base and the J gene end by 6 bases; junction bases not matched to a gene: 7. The CDR3 sequence is 15 residues long. In DNA form, the CDR3 reads TGCGCCAGCAGCCAAGGTCGGGACAGGGTACGCGAGCAGTACTTC. This sequence encodes CASSQGRDRVREQYF.

In this sample, this clonotype turned up a few times. The gene calls are TRBV25-1 and TRBJ2-7, with a tentative D call TRBD2 (7 bases). This CDR3 is 14 amino acids long. Germline lookup yields CDR1 MGHDK and CDR2 SYGVNS. The V gene lost 1 base and the J gene lost 6 bases, with 13 bases spanning the gap. The CDR3 is CASSEWGGGGEQYF. The CDR3 DNA follows: TGTGCCAGCAGTGAATGGGGAGGGGGGGGCGAGCAGTACTTC.

This clonotype was observed a handful of times. The CDR3 sequence is CASGTPRTMYQETQYF. DNA of the CDR3: TGTGCTTCCGGCACTCCCCGCACTATGTACCAAGAGACCCAGTACTTC. The J gene is TRBJ2-5, the V gene TRBV25-1; D not certain. The CDR3 contains 16 residues. Germline CDR1 reads MGHDK; CDR2 reads SYGVNS. Variable domain in full (rest from reference TRBV25-1 and TRBJ2-5): EADIYQTPRYLVIGTGKKITLECSQTMGHDKMYWYQQDPGMELHLIHYSYGVNSTEKGDLSSESTVSRIRTEHFPLTLESARPSHTSQYLCASGTPRTMYQETQYFGPGTRLLVL.

This clonotype was counted at least ten times. One end of the junction is discordant with germline, which a read error may explain. As DNA, the CDR3 is TGTGCCAGCAGAGAAGCCGTCAGGGTGGAGACTTGGGCCCCGCTGGGCTTATATGGCTACACCTTC. It is translated as CASREAVRVETWAPLGLYGYTF. The genes are TRBV2 and TRBJ1-2; D is perhaps TRBD1 (5 bases). CDR3 size: 22 residues. Germline V CDR1 and CDR2: SNHLY, FYNNEI.

The V and J genes are TRBV24-1 and TRBJ2-3, with D perhaps matching TRBD2 (6 bases). This CDR3 has 17 residues. V lost 2 bases and J lost 4, with 18 bases in between. Germline V CDR1 and CDR2: KGHDR, SFDVKD. The CDR3 region has the DNA TGTGCCACCAGTGATTCATCGGGAGCGATGGTAGCAGATACGCAGTATTTT. Translated: CATSDSSGAMVADTQYF.

This clonotype was seen repeatedly, ten times or more. This chain connects TRBV6-5 to TRBJ1-5, with 8 bases matching TRBD1. The CDR3 sequence is 14 residues long. The V gene's germline CDR1 is MNHEY and CDR2 SVGAGI. Trimming cost V 6 bases and J 3 bases; bases outside gene matches: 4. CDR3 amino acids: CASRGTGPNQPQHF. For the CDR3, the DNA is TGTGCCAGCAGGGGGACAGGCCCCAATCAGCCCCAGCATTTT.

This clonotype occurred a few times. V gene TRBV12-3 or TRBV12-4 combines with J gene TRBJ2-6; D may be TRBD2 (6 bases). Trimming took off 11 bases at V and 0 bases at J, with 17 bases between the two ends. The CDR3 length is 16 residues. CDR3 DNA sequence: TGTGCCTCCGGAGGAGGGGTGAGCTCTGGGGCCAACGTCCTGACTTTC. Translation: CASGGGVSSGANVLTF.

Ten or more counts support this clonotype. The chain has TRBV20-1 and TRBJ2-3, with D unresolved. The V gene's germline CDR1 is DFQATT and CDR2 SNEGSKA (reference sequence). The CDR3 loop spans 12 amino acids. Trimming cost V 0 bases and J 0 bases, with 1 base left between them. The CDR3 spells CSARESTDTQYF. The CDR3 nucleotides are TGCAGTGCTAGAGAAAGCACAGATACGCAGTATTTT.

This clonotype was counted between two and nine times. The rearrangement uses TRBV12-3 or TRBV12-4 and TRBJ1-2, with D uncertain. V gave up 7 bases and J gave up 3 bases, with 15 bases separating them. This CDR3 region has 14 residues. This chain's CDR3 is CASKKRGGDYGYTF. The CDR3 DNA reads TGTGCCAGCAAGAAACGCGGCGGGGACTATGGCTACACCTTC.

This clonotype was seen many times. This rearrangement joins TRBV12-3 or TRBV12-4 to TRBJ2-7; no clear D gene. Deletions cut 5 bases from V and 4 bases from J, with 9 bases between. The CDR3 sequence is 12 residues long. This CDR3 is CASSADSYEQYF. The CDR3 DNA is TGTGCCAGCAGTGCTGACTCGTACGAGCAGTACTTC.

V and J are TRBV15 and TRBJ1-5; D is uncertain. Trimming took 2 bases from V and 7 from J, leaving 18 bases between them. The CDR3 extends over 16 amino acids. CDR1 is LNHNV and CDR2 is YYDKDF in the germline V gene (reference sequence). The CDR3 nucleotides are TGTGCCACCAGCAGACGTTTGAAAGGTGGAGGGCAGCCCCAGCATTTT. As protein: CATSRRLKGGGQPQHF. The variable domain in full, with the rest retrieved from reference TRBV15 and TRBJ1-5, is DAMVIQNPRYQVTQFGKPVTLSCSQTLNHNVMYWYQQKSSQAPKLLFHYYDKDFNNEADTPDNFQSRRPNTSFCFLDIRSPGLGDTAMYLCATSRRLKGGGQPQHFGDGTRLSIL.

Many counts were recorded for this clonotype. This rearrangement joins TRBV29-1 to TRBJ2-7, with D uncertain. This CDR3 comprises 12 residues. The germline V gene encodes CDR1 SQVTM and CDR2 ANQGSEA. Trimming removed 6 bases from V and 4 bases from J, with 13 bases in between. The CDR3 DNA is TGCAGCGTCGTAATTAGAGAGTACGAGCAGTACTTC. It codes for CSVVIREYEQYF.